This is a list of T cell receptor beta chains from one sample in a study of cytomegalovirus exposure and HLA in healthy donors. The assay was immunoSEQ multiplex PCR, and TCRdb's table has in-frame clones only and misses some. The repertoire holds 150,000 to 200,000 clones, with roughly 70% as singletons. Sequenced material: PBMCs. The receptors shown here come from a girl between 10 and 17 years old in good health and CMV-seronegative. The CDR3 runs from the conserved cysteine through the conserved F or W.

j_call,v_call,cdr3_aa
TRBJ2-7,TRBV10-2,CASSNNEQYF
TRBJ2-3,TRBV29-1,CSGTSGGTDTQYF
TRBJ1-3,TRBV29-1,CSGSRGQGNTIYF
TRBJ1-2,TRBV5-1,CASSLEGDREGYYGYTF
TRBJ1-1,TRBV7-6,CASSLTGSKGAFF
TRBJ2-7,TRBV19,CASTPAYRGTYEQYF
TRBJ1-2,TRBV6-1,CASSLTGLYGYTF
TRBJ1-2,TRBV5-1,CASSLATEGGYTF
TRBJ1-1,TRBV7-2,CASSLGQYYEAFF
TRBJ2-1,TRBV6-1,CASRGDNEQFF
TRBJ2-5,TRBV5-1,CASSLEGGGLETQYF
TRBJ1-2,TRBV6-1,CASRTGVGGYTF
TRBJ2-6,TRBV6-5,CATLRQSGANVLTF
TRBJ2-7,TRBV6-6,CASSYDSNYEQYF
TRBJ2-2,TRBV7-3,CASSPSGANTGELFF
TRBJ1-1,TRBV5-6,CASSLAQRNTEAFF
TRBJ1-5,TRBV6-6,CAAHRDPNQPQHF
TRBJ2-1,TRBV19,CASSSLVQREQFF
TRBJ2-7,TRBV2,CASSDLGLAVYEQYF
TRBJ1-1,TRBV21-1,CASSNPTGSNTEAFF
TRBJ1-1,TRBV7-9,CASSLELTGTEAFF